The 9 T cell receptor beta chains reported below all come from one sample, sequenced in a study of shared clonotypes between healthy human individuals. Here immunoSEQ multiplex PCR was the method, and the copy in TCRdb shows in-frame clones only, minus some. The sample has about 2.1 million clones; just over 90% are singletons. Terminally differentiated effector memory CD45RA+ cells were excluded from the naive CD8 cells, which were CD45RO-negative and positively selected for CCR7. The material sequenced was naive CD8+ T cells from PBMCs. These receptor sequences come from a man aged 18 to 29 in good health. Some clones in this sample may be carry-over from other donors' samples.

J is TRBJ1-1 and V is TRBV5-4; D remains ambiguous. Germline values: CDR1 SGHNT, CDR2 YYREEE (reference sequence). The CDR3 has 15 residues. The V end was cut by 0 bases, the J end by 3 bases, with 12 bases between. The CDR3 region is CASSLGHQGHTEAFF. CDR3 DNA sequence: TGTGCCAGCAGCTTGGGACACCAAGGGCACACTGAAGCTTTCTTT.

V gene TRBV9 combines with J gene TRBJ2-2; the match to TRBD1 covers 9 bases. The CDR3 is 16 residues long. After removal of 3 bases from V and 0 bases from J, the junction contained 3 bases not matched to a gene. Germline V CDR1 and CDR2: SGDLS, YYNGEE. The CDR3 loop is CASSARTGANTGELFF. The DNA of the CDR3 is TGTGCCAGCAGCGCCCGGACAGGGGCGAACACCGGGGAGCTGTTTTTT.

This clone was seen once. The V and J genes are TRBV5-1 and TRBJ2-2, with D perhaps matching TRBD1 (5 bases). The CDR3 extends over 18 amino acids. Trimming pared 0 bases from V and 0 bases from J, leaving 15 bases between. The germline V gene encodes CDR1 SGHRS and CDR2 YFSETQ. CDR3 DNA: TGCGCCAGCAGCTTGGAAATAAGTCCAGGGTCGAACACCGGGGAGCTGTTTTTT. This sequence encodes CASSLEISPGSNTGELFF.

The CDR3 DNA reads TGTGCCAGCAGCTCGACGGGGAGCGATCAGGGCACAGATACGCAGTATTTT. Protein sequence: CASSSTGSDQGTDTQYF. The chain links TRBV13 to TRBJ2-3; a weak D match, TRBD2 (5 bases). This CDR3 comprises 17 residues. The germline V and J ends were trimmed by 4 bases and 1 base, with 18 bases remaining between them. Germline CDR1 PRHDT, CDR2 FYEKMQ (reference sequence).

The chain links TRBV28 to TRBJ2-5; a possible D gene is TRBD1 (6 bases). CDR1 and CDR2 (germline): MDHEN, SYDVKM. Trimming took off 3 bases at V and 4 bases at J, with 15 bases between the two ends. The length of the CDR3 is 15 residues. This chain's CDR3 is CASSLSTGSLETQYF. CDR3 in DNA: TGTGCCAGCAGTTTGTCTACAGGGTCCCTAGAGACCCAGTACTTC.

The V and J genes are TRBV7-9 and TRBJ2-7, with 7 bases lining up with TRBD1. With V trimmed by 4 bases and J by 10 bases, 4 bases remained unmatched. This CDR3 has 11 residues. In germline, CDR1 is SEHNR, CDR2 FQNEAQ (reference sequence). CDR3 nucleotides: TGTGCCAGCAGCTCGGGACAGAAACAGTACTTC. Protein sequence: CASSSGQKQYF.

This chain uses TRBV6-5 with TRBJ2-1; a weak D match, TRBD2 (5 bases). Germline V lookup: CDR1 MNHEY, CDR2 SVGAGI. Trimming cost V 0 bases and J 3 bases, with 12 bases left between them. This CDR3 is 16 amino acids long. In DNA, the CDR3 is TGTGCCAGCAGTTACTCCGCGGGCCAGGTCTACAATGAGCAGTTCTTC. Amino acid sequence: CASSYSAGQVYNEQFF.

The chain carries TRBV7-9 and TRBJ2-2; no reliable D call. The germline V gene has CDR1 SEHNR and CDR2 FQNEAQ (reference sequence). CDR3 length: 14 residues. The V end lost 4 bases, the J end lost 2 bases, and 8 bases lay between the germline ends. Written as DNA, the CDR3 is TGTGCCAGCAGCTCCAGCTTTAACACCGGGGAGCTGTTTTTT. This translates into CASSSSFNTGELFF.

This CDR3 is CASSLWPVSYNEQFF. The CDR3 DNA reads TGTGCCAGCAGCTTATGGCCGGTTTCCTACAATGAGCAGTTCTTC. The rearrangement uses TRBV11-2 and TRBJ2-1; no definite D call. The CDR3 has 15 residues. V lost 2 bases to trimming and J lost 1 base, with 9 bases between them. Looked up from germline, CDR1 is SGHAT and CDR2 is FQNNGV.